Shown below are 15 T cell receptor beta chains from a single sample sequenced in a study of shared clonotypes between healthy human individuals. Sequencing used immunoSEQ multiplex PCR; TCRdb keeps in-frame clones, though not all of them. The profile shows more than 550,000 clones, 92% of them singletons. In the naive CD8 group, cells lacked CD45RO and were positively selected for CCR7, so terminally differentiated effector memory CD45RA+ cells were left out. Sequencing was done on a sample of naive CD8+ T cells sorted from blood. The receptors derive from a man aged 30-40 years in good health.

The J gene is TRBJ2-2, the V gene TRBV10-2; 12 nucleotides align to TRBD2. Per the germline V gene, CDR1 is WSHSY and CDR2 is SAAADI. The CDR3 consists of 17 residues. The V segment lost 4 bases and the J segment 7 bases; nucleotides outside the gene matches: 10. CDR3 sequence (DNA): TGCGCCAGCAGTGCGACTAGCGGGAGTCGATATGTCGGGGAGCTGTTTTTT. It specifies CASSATSGSRYVGELFF.

CDR3 region: CASLLLCPRRNEQYF. The CDR3, as DNA: TGCGCCAGCCTTTTATTGTGCCCGCGGAGGAACGAGCAGTACTTC. The chain couples TRBV5-1 to TRBJ2-7, with D possibly matching TRBD2 (5 bases). Germline V lookup: CDR1 SGHRS, CDR2 YFSETQ. Trimming left V 7 bases short and J 5 bases short, with 22 bases between. The CDR3 is 15 amino acids.

DNA of the CDR3: TGTGCCAGCTTTGCTTATGAGCAGTTCTTC. Translating it yields CASFAYEQFF. V usage is TRBV6-1 and J usage is TRBJ2-1; D unresolved. The CDR3 consists of 10 residues. CDR1 and CDR2 (germline): MNHNS, SASEGT. Trimming removed 8 bases from V and 8 bases from J, with 7 bases in between.

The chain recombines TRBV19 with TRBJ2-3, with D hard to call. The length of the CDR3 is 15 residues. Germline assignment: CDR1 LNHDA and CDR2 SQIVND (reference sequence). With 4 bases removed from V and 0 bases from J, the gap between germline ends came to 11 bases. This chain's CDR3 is CASSTVIGSTDTQYF. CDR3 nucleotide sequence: TGTGCCAGTAGTACCGTGATCGGTAGCACAGATACGCAGTATTTT.

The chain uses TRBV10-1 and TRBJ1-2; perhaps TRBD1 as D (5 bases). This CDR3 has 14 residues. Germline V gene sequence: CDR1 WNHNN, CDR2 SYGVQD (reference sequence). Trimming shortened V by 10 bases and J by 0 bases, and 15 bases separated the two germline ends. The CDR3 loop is CAKQMGRTNYGYTF. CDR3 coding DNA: TGCGCCAAACAGATGGGACGGACTAACTATGGCTACACCTTC.

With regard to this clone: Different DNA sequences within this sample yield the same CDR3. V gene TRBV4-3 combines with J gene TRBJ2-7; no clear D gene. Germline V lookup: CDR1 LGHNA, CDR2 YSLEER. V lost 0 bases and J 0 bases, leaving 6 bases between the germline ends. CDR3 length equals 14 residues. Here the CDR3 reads CASSQDWGSYEQYF. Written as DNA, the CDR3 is TGCGCCAGCAGCCAAGATTGGGGCTCCTACGAGCAGTACTTC.

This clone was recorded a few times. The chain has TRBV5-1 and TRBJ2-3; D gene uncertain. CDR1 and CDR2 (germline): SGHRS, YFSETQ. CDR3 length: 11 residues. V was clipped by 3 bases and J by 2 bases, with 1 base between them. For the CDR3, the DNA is TGCGCCAGCAGCTACACAGATACGCAGTATTTT. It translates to CASSYTDTQYF.

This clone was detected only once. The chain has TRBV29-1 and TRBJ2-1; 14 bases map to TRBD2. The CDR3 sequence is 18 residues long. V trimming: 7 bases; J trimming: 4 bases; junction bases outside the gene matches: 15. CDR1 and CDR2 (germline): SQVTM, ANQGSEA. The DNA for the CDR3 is TGCAGCGCCCGCGGACTAGCGGGAGGTACTCGATCGTACAATGAGCAGTTCTTC. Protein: CSARGLAGGTRSYNEQFF.

The CDR3 coding sequence is TGTGCCAGCAGCCCGGGACTAGCGGGAGGGCATGGTGCAGATACGCAGTATTTT. It translates to CASSPGLAGGHGADTQYF. J is TRBJ2-3 and V is TRBV7-7; 16 positions match TRBD2. The junction had 9 bases not matched to a gene; V was cut back by 5 bases and J by 4 bases. The germline V gene has CDR1 SSHAT and CDR2 FNYEAQ (reference sequence). This CDR3 has 18 amino acids.

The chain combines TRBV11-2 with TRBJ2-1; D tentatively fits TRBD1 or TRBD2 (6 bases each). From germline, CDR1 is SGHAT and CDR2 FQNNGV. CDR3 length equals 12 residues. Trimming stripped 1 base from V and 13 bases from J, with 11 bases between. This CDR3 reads CASSLGGAPQFF. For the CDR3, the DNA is TGTGCCAGCAGCTTAGGGGGGGCCCCACAGTTCTTC.

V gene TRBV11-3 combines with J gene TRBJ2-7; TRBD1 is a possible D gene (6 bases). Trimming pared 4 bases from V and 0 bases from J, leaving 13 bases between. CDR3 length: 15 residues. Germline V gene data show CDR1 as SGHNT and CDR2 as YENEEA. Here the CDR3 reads CASSSNRDGSYEQYF. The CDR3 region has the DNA TGTGCCAGCAGCTCAAACAGGGACGGCTCCTACGAGCAGTACTTC.

CDR3 nucleotides: TGTGCCAGCAGCTTGTGGGTGAATAGCAATCAGCCCCAGCATTTT. It translates to CASSLWVNSNQPQHF. This chain uses TRBV5-5 with TRBJ1-5; D not resolved. The V gene's germline CDR1 is SGHKS and CDR2 YYEKEE (reference sequence). The V and J ends lost 1 base and 0 bases respectively, with 8 bases between them. There are 15 residues in the CDR3.

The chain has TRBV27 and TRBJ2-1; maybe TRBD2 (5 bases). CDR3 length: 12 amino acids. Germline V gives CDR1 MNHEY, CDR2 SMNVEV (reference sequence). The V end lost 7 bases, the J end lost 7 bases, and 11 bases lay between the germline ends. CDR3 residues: CASNGLNNEQFF. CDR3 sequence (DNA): TGTGCCAGCAATGGACTGAATAATGAGCAGTTCTTC.

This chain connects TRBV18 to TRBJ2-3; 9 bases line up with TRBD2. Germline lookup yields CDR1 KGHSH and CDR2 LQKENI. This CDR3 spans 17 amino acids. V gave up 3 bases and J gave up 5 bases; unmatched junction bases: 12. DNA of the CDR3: TGTGCCAGCTCACCCGCCCCATCTAGCGGGATCGAAGATACGCAGTATTTT. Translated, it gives CASSPAPSSGIEDTQYF.

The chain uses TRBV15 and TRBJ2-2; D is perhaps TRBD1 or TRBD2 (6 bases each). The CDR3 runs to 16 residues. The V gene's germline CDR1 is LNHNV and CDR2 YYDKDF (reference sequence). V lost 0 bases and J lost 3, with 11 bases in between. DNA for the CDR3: TGTGCCACCAGCAGAGACGGAGGGGGACACACCGGGGAGCTGTTTTTT. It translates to CATSRDGGGHTGELFF.